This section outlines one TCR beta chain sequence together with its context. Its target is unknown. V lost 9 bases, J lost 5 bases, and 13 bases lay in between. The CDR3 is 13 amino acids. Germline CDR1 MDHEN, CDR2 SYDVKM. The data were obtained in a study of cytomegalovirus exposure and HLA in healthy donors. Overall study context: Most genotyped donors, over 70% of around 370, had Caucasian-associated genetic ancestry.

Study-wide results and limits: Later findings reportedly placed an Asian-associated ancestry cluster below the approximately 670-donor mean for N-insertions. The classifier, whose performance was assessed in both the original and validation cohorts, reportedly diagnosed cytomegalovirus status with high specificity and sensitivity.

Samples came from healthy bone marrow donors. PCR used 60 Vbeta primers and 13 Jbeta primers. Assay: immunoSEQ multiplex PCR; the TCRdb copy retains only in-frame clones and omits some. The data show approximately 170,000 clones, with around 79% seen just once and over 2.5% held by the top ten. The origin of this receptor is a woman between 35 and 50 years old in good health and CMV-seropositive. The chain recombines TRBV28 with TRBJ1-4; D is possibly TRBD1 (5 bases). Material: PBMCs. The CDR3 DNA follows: TGTGCCAGTTGCCTAGACAGAAATGAAAAACTGTTTTTT. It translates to CASCLDRNEKLFF.